This entry lists 6 T cell receptor gamma chains sequenced from one sample in a study of Vδ1+ human thymocytes. Overall study findings and caveats: Highly polyclonal TRG and TRD repertoires with Gaussian CDR3 length distributions appeared in thymus.

No antigen has been assigned to these receptors. RNA was extracted from the cells and then reverse transcribed. Multiplex PCR used pooled V-gene forward primers and a constant-region reverse primer to amplify CDR3s. TCRdb used CATT to re-call clones from the multiplex PCR reads. The sample lists 36,000 or so gamma-chain clones, around 20% occurring once. Sequenced sample: Vdelta1+ gamma-delta thymocytes from the thymus. The subset denotes: FACS-sorted CD3+ TCRalphabeta- TCRVdelta1+ TCRVdelta2- thymocytes. Receptor source: a girl under three years old who had congenital heart surgery.

This clone appeared many times. Other DNA sequences of this sample code for an identical CDR3. The rearrangement links TRGV3 to TRGJ1 or TRGJ2. The CDR3 runs to 14 residues. The trim removed 0 bases at V and 3 bases at J, leaving 5 bases unmatched. Germline CDR1 VTNTFY, CDR2 YDVSTARD (reference sequence). The CDR3 sequence: CATWDRRSYYKKLF. The CDR3 coding sequence is TGTGCCACCTGGGACAGGCGGAGTTATTATAAGAAACTCTTT.

This clone was recorded a few times. The gene calls are TRGV9 and TRGJ1 or TRGJ2. CDR3 length: 10 amino acids. V lost 0 bases, J lost 16 bases, and 6 bases stayed unmatched. Germline loops: CDR1 GITISATS, CDR2 ISYDGTV (reference sequence). The CDR3 loop is CALWEVQPLF. CDR3 bases: TGTGCCTTGTGGGAGGTGCAACCCCTCTTT.

The chain recombines TRGV3 with TRGJ1 or TRGJ2. The CDR3 is 11 residues long. V lost 2 bases to trimming and J lost 9 bases; unmatched junction nucleotides: 4. Germline V gene lookup returns CDR1 VTNTFY and CDR2 YDVSTARD (reference sequence). The CDR3 is CATWDKVKKLF. The CDR3 DNA reads TGTGCCACCTGGGACAAAGTTAAGAAACTCTTT.

The V call is TRGV2, the J call TRGJ1 or TRGJ2. The CDR3 contains 15 residues. Germline V CDR1 and CDR2: EGSNGY, YDSYNSKV. V dropped 1 base and J dropped 0; count of bases not matched to a gene: 6. CDR3 DNA: TGTGCCACCTGGGACGGCGACTCGAATTATTATAAGAAACTCTTT. Protein sequence: CATWDGDSNYYKKLF.

V is TRGV4 and J is TRGJ1 or TRGJ2. J was trimmed by 3 bases and V by 5 bases; bases with no gene match: 7. The CDR3 totals 13 residues. CDR1 is EGSTGY, CDR2 YDSYTSSV, per germline. DNA of the CDR3: TGTGCCACCTGGGGAAGACCTTATTATAAGAAACTCTTT. Translation gives CATWGRPYYKKLF.

This clone occurred once. The chain employs TRGV4 and TRGJ1 or TRGJ2. Trimming cost V 0 bases and J 5 bases; bases outside gene matches: 7. Germline V gene lookup returns CDR1 EGSTGY and CDR2 YDSYTSSV. The CDR3 is 14 amino acids. The CDR3 coding sequence is TGTGCCACCTGGGATGGGGGCCGGAATTATAAGAAACTCTTT. The encoded protein is CATWDGGRNYKKLF.